This T cell receptor (beta chain) was observed in a study of T cell responses to AZD1222 COVID-19 vaccine. Background on the study: Second doses were pooled across both intervals (about 4 or about 12 weeks).

Only in-frame clones appear in the TCRdb table, and some are missing; sequencing was by immunoSEQ multiplex PCR. The sample contains fewer than 120,000 clones, 80% to 95% of which appear only once. Study results and caveats: No repertoire was sampled before or during the peak T cell response, only after it. Nearly half of spike-specific TCRs reportedly target variant regions that are unmutated in the B.1.351 and B.1.1.7 variants.

This clone has just a few counts. What it binds is not known. Germline V gives CDR1 MNHEY, CDR2 SVGAGI. The V end was cut by 8 bases, the J end by 1 base, with 11 bases between. The CDR3 length is 13 residues. The source of this sequence is an adult in good health. V and J are TRBV6-5 and TRBJ1-1; D is undetermined. Sample: peripheral blood, taken on day 0 of AZD1222 vaccination. In DNA, the CDR3 is TGTGCCAGCCAGGAGGCCGAGAACACTGAAGCTTTCTTT. This gives the protein CASQEAENTEAFF.